This TCR beta chain was observed in a study of blood T cell repertoires in COVID-19. Study summary: T cells, B-cell-depleted T cells, or PBMCs supplied cDNA or gDNA.

Repertoires were generated with immunoSEQ multiplex PCR, while TCRdb's copy carries only in-frame clones and drops some. The sample has about 64,000 clones; more than 80% are singletons. The CDR3 has 15 residues. Germline V gives CDR1 SNHLY, CDR2 FYNNEI. V shed 0 bases and J shed 4 bases, with 12 bases lying between them. This TCR was recovered from a man older than 75 with acute or convalescent COVID-19. The material sequenced was peripheral blood. The chain employs TRBV2 and TRBJ2-5; D is perhaps TRBD2 (7 bases). Here the CDR3 reads CASSEAERGGETQYF. The CDR3 coding sequence is TGTGCCAGCAGTGAAGCGGAGAGGGGGGGAGAGACCCAGTACTTC.